A single sample is the source of the 11 T cell receptor beta chains below, sequenced in a study of tumor-infiltrating lymphocytes in primary liver carcinoma. Using a constant-region primer together with ProtoScript II reverse transcriptase, TCR beta cDNA was made from about 500 ng of total RNA. TCR beta libraries came from three nested multiplex PCR rounds using slightly modified ARM-PCR. TRBV1-TRBV30 forward primers and a C-beta reverse primer were used in the first two PCR rounds, which each ran for around 10 cycles. From the multiplex PCR reads, TCRdb called clonotypes with MiXCR, one entry per CDR3 protein. The sample gives 120,000 or so distinct CDR3 sequences, 50% to 65% of which show up once; 7% to 10% is in the top ten. Unsorted bulk tissue (roughly 19-31 mg) underwent RNA and DNA co-extraction. Sequencing was performed on liver tumor tissue from sampling region 1. This sample's subset: tumor region T1, superior pole. The receptors come from a woman aged 55-70 years with primary liver carcinoma and hepatitis B virus infection.

To note about this clonotype: One base away lies a much larger clone, so this may be a sequencing read error. The chain recombines TRBV28 with TRBJ2-7; D is perhaps TRBD1 or TRBD2 (5 bases each). The CDR3 is 15 residues long. Germline loops: CDR1 MDHEN, CDR2 SYDVKM. With 6 bases removed from V and 3 bases from J, the gap between germline ends came to 18 bases. The CDR3 bases are TGTGCCAGCAGGTCCTGGGGGACGGGAAGCTACGAGCAGTACTTC. Residues: CASRSWGTGSYEQYF.

This clonotype was seen only a few times. The V call is TRBV28, the J call TRBJ2-7, with D hard to call. Trimming left V 1 base short and J 6 bases short, with 10 bases between. Germline V gene data show CDR1 as MDHEN and CDR2 as SYDVKM. The CDR3 is 13 residues long. For the CDR3, the DNA is TGTGCCAGCAGTTTATCTTCCCCGGTCGAGCAGTACTTC. Protein: CASSLSSPVEQYF.

The CDR3 DNA reads TGTGCCTGGATTAGCGGGAGTGAGACCCAGTACTTC. This codes for CAWISGSETQYF. The chain carries TRBV30 and TRBJ2-5, with TRBD2 matching 9 bases. V shed 4 bases, J shed 5 bases, and the junction held 2 bases outside the gene matches. The CDR3 totals 12 residues. CDR1 GTSNPN and CDR2 SVGIG come from the germline V gene (reference sequence).

Regarding this clonotype: A read error may be the cause here, since a much bigger clone is one base away. The V and J genes are TRBV6-1 and TRBJ1-5; D is undetermined. CDR1 and CDR2 from the germline V gene are MNHNS and SASEGT. CDR3 length: 13 residues. Trimming pared 10 bases from V and 3 bases from J, leaving 13 bases between. The CDR3 DNA reads TGTGCCACCAAGGAGCAAGTCAATCAGCCCCAGCATTTT. The encoded protein is CATKEQVNQPQHF.

The CDR3 loop is CASSERGAGKTYNEQFF. The CDR3 coding sequence is TGTGCCAGCAGTGAACGGGGAGCGGGAAAGACCTACAATGAGCAGTTCTTC. The genes are TRBV25-1 and TRBJ2-1; 7 nucleotides align to TRBD2. This CDR3 spans 17 amino acids. Germline V lookup: CDR1 MGHDK, CDR2 SYGVNS. Trimming removed 2 bases from V and 2 bases from J; junction bases left unmatched: 9.

Details on this clonotype: One base away lies a much larger clone, so this may be a sequencing read error. The V and J genes are TRBV4-1 and TRBJ2-5, with no clear D. CDR3 length: 15 amino acids. Germline values: CDR1 MGHRA, CDR2 YSYEKL. Trimming took 4 bases from V and 5 from J, leaving 17 bases between them. CDR3 loop: CASSLHLWDLETQYF. The CDR3 DNA follows: TGCGCCAGCAGCCTCCATCTTTGGGATTTGGAGACCCAGTACTTC.

As to this clonotype: A much larger clone lies one base from this, so it may be a read error. J is TRBJ2-7 and V is TRBV29-1, with TRBD1 identical over 8 bases. CDR1 is SQVTM, CDR2 ANQGSEA, per germline. The CDR3 runs 13 residues. CDR3 sequence: CNVFTGGSYEQYF. The CDR3 coding sequence is TGCAACGTTTTTACAGGGGGCTCCTACGAGCAGTACTTC.

As concerns this clonotype: Sequence at one end of the junction differs from germline and may be a read error. The chain carries TRBV12-3 or TRBV12-4 and TRBJ2-7, with D hard to call. The CDR3 runs 13 residues. CDR3 sequence (DNA): TGTGTCAGCAGCCGAACAGAGTCCTACGAACAGTACTTC. Translated, it gives CVSSRTESYEQYF.

In the case of this clonotype: A read error is possible here, since a much larger clone lies one base away. This rearrangement joins TRBV14 to TRBJ2-4; 9 bases fit TRBD1. The CDR3 has 17 residues. CDR1 SGHDN and CDR2 FVKESK come from the germline V gene. The CDR3 sequence: CPSSQETGTGRKNIQYF. For the CDR3, the DNA is TGTCCCAGCAGCCAAGAGACGGGGACAGGGCGCAAAAACATTCAGTACTTC.

A word on this clonotype: One end of the junction does not line up with germline, which may come from a read error. The chain recombines TRBV11-2 with TRBJ2-7, with a tentative D call TRBD2 (6 bases). The CDR3 totals 14 residues. CDR1 is SGHAT and CDR2 is FQNNGV in the germline V gene. The CDR3 DNA sequence: TGTGCCGGCAGCTTAGTTCGACTAGTGCACGAGCAGTACTTC. Translation: CAGSLVRLVHEQYF.

The chain employs TRBV5-4 and TRBJ2-7; 10 nucleotides agree with TRBD2. CDR3 length equals 17 residues. The V segment lost 4 bases and the J segment 6 bases; nucleotides outside the gene matches: 16. Germline CDR1 reads SGHNT; CDR2 reads YYREEE (reference sequence). The CDR3 loop is CASSPGEREGPGAEQYF. DNA for the CDR3: TGTGCCAGCAGCCCGGGAGAGCGGGAGGGCCCTGGGGCCGAGCAGTACTTC.